The text below deals with one TCR beta chain. Its antigen remains unidentified. This entry belongs to a study of T cell responses to AZD1222 COVID-19 vaccine. Across the whole study: It was second doses at about 4 or about 12 weeks that were pooled. Study-wide findings and caveats: Only after the peak T cell response were repertoires sampled. The donors showed a predominance of white British ancestry and of females, with possible underestimation of clonal diversity.

The method was immunoSEQ multiplex PCR; TCRdb's version includes in-frame clones alone and lacks a portion of them. The profile covers 150,000 to 200,000 clones, with about 91% appearing a single time and 0.49% taken by the ten largest. J gave up 13 bases and V 8 bases, and 35 bases lay outside the gene matches. In germline, CDR1 is ENHRY, CDR2 SYGVKD. This CDR3 is 21 amino acids long. This chain connects TRBV10-3 to TRBJ2-1, with 10 bases identical to TRBD1. The sequence was obtained from an adult in good health. Sequenced material: peripheral blood, taken on day 0 of AZD1222 vaccination. In DNA form, the CDR3 reads TGTGCCATCGCGGACAGGGGGATTGATCGGACTAGCCCCTTATCAAAGAGAGCACAGTTCTTC. Amino acids: CAIADRGIDRTSPLSKRAQFF.